The rows below give T cell receptor beta chains drawn from one sample of a study of blood T cells in healthy people across ages. Using its own MiXCR run on the 5' RACE reads, TCRdb lists one record per CDR3 protein. There are over 500,000 distinct CDR3 sequences in the sample; under 65% occur only once, and roughly 13% lies in the top ten. What was sequenced was blood. These receptors originate from an elderly woman in good health. Each CDR3 is given with its conserved first and last residue. The D gene is left open where the match is weak. Size tells how often a clone was seen (once, few, many) or the class of an expanded clone, and some rows leave it out.

J gene: TRBJ1-6
clone size: NA
D gene: NA
V gene: TRBV20-1
CDR3 DNA: TGCAGTGCTAGAGATGAATCGGACTCCTATAATTCACCCCTCCACTTT
CDR3 protein: CSARDESDSYNSPLHF

J gene: TRBJ2-6
clone size: NA
D gene: TRBD1
V gene: TRBV4-3
CDR3 DNA: TGCGCCAGCAGCCAAGGGACAGGGGCCAATGGGGCCAACGTCCTGACTTTC
CDR3 protein: CASSQGTGANGANVLTF

J gene: TRBJ2-7
clone size: many
D gene: NA
V gene: TRBV28
CDR3 DNA: TGTGCCAGCAGTTTATACAGCGGCTCCTACGAGCAGTACTTC
CDR3 protein: CASSLYSGSYEQYF

J gene: TRBJ1-2
clone size: NA
D gene: NA
V gene: TRBV20-1
CDR3 DNA: TGCAGTGCTAGAGATCTGGATCAGGGCGACTATGGCTACACCTTC
CDR3 protein: CSARDLDQGDYGYTF

J gene: TRBJ1-4
clone size: many
D gene: NA
V gene: TRBV4-1
CDR3 DNA: TGCGCCAGCACGGCCCCTGGTAATGAAAAACTGTTTTTT
CDR3 protein: CASTAPGNEKLFF

J gene: TRBJ2-3
clone size: many
D gene: TRBD2
V gene: TRBV27
CDR3 DNA: TGTGCCAGCAGACCAGGACTAGCGGGAACTACGCAGTATTTT
CDR3 protein: CASRPGLAGTTQYF

J gene: TRBJ2-1
clone size: few
D gene: TRBD1
V gene: TRBV20-1
CDR3 DNA: TGCAGTGCAAGACAGGGGGCAAGGGTACAGTTCTTC
CDR3 protein: CSARQGARVQFF

J gene: TRBJ2-1
clone size: NA
D gene: NA
V gene: TRBV4-2
CDR3 DNA: TGTGCCAGCAGCCAAGAAGTAAGTCGCTCCTACAATGAGCAGTTCTTC
CDR3 protein: CASSQEVSRSYNEQFF

J gene: TRBJ2-7
clone size: NA
D gene: TRBD1
V gene: TRBV29-1
CDR3 DNA: TGCAGCGTTGAAGATCCGGGGACAGGGGGCTACGAGCAGTACTTC
CDR3 protein: CSVEDPGTGGYEQYF

J gene: TRBJ1-2
clone size: NA
D gene: NA
V gene: TRBV6-6
CDR3 DNA: TGTGCCAGCAGGCCACAGGGACCTTATGGCTACACCTTC
CDR3 protein: CASRPQGPYGYTF

J gene: TRBJ2-7
clone size: NA
D gene: TRBD2
V gene: TRBV10-3
CDR3 DNA: TGTGCCATCAGCCCGGGACTAGCGGCCTCCTACGAGCAGTACTTC
CDR3 protein: CAISPGLAASYEQYF

J gene: TRBJ1-1
clone size: once
D gene: NA
V gene: TRBV7-9
CDR3 DNA: TGTGCCAGCAGCTTAAATACAGTCCGGAACACTGAAGCTTTCTTT
CDR3 protein: CASSLNTVRNTEAFF

J gene: TRBJ2-5
clone size: NA
D gene: NA
V gene: TRBV21-1
CDR3 DNA: TGTGCCGGGGCGCTTGAGACCCAGTACTTC
CDR3 protein: CAGALETQYF